This T cell receptor beta chain was obtained from a study of tumor and adjacent non-tumor tissue in lung cancer. Study outcomes and limitations: Higher tumor TCR diversity was associated with shorter survival. Top 100 clones took a larger repertoire share in normal lung.

TCRbeta libraries were built with three rounds of nested PCR, modified from ARM-PCR. TCRdb used MiXCR to reprocess the multiplex PCR reads, holding one entry per CDR3 protein. The sample contains 75,000 to 80,000 distinct CDR3 sequences, over 65% of which appear only once. Points on this clonotype: What it binds is not known.

This CDR3 has 13 amino acids. The template was RNA from unsorted bulk tissue. More than 3 cm separated this lung sample from the edge of the tumor. Donors were chemotherapy-naive, newly diagnosed lung cancer surgical patients in China, August–November 2014. The chain uses TRBV12-3 or TRBV12-4 and TRBJ1-1; D may be TRBD1 (5 bases). The sample consisted of distant non-tumor lung tissue. The sequence was obtained from a man in his 70s with non-small cell lung cancer. The CDR3 reads CISSVQGNTEAFF. CDR3 nucleotide sequence: TGTATCAGCAGTGTTCAGGGGAACACTGAAGCTTTCTTT.